This is a list of T cell receptor beta chains from one sample in a study of blood T cell repertoires in COVID-19. Sequencing used immunoSEQ multiplex PCR; TCRdb keeps in-frame clones, though not all of them. The sample has approximately 100,000 clones; roughly 84% are singletons. Sequences were obtained from peripheral blood. The source of these receptors is a woman at least 80 years old with active or convalescent COVID-19. CDR3s include the opening cysteine and the closing phenylalanine or tryptophan. Fields, in order: D gene, V gene, J gene, clone size, CDR3 DNA, CDR3 protein. The D gene is left open where the match is weak. Clone size is not always given. Where it is, it says once, few, many or a class for expanded clones.

>-|TRBV24-1|TRBJ2-6|-
TGTGCCACCAGTGATTATAAAGTGGGAGACGGATGGGACTCTGGGGCCAACGTCCTGACTTTC
CATSDYKVGDGWDSGANVLTF
>TRBD2|TRBV19|TRBJ2-7|-
TGTGCCAGTAGTATAGCCGGGACTAGAAGCTCCTACGAGCAGTACTTC
CASSIAGTRSSYEQYF
>TRBD2|TRBV5-1|TRBJ2-1|-
TGCGCCAGCAGTGACCCTAGCGGGGGCGTTTGGCATGAGCAGTTCTTC
CASSDPSGGVWHEQFF
>-|TRBV18|TRBJ1-2|-
TGTGCCAGCTCACCAGATCGGGATGGCTACACCTTC
CASSPDRDGYTF
>-|TRBV5-1|TRBJ2-3|-
TGCGCCAGCAGCTTGGGACAGGCTAGCACAGATACGCAGTATTTT
CASSLGQASTDTQYF
>TRBD1|TRBV28|TRBJ2-7|-
TGTGCCAGCAGGGCCCCGGGACAGGGAAGAGAGCAGTACTTC
CASRAPGQGREQYF
>-|TRBV27|TRBJ1-2|-
TGTGCCAGCAGTTTTATAGGAGGGGACAACTATGGCTACACCTTC
CASSFIGGDNYGYTF
>TRBD1|TRBV5-8|TRBJ2-3|-
TGTGCCAGCAGCTTTTCGACAGGGGCAGCTACGCAGTATTTT
CASSFSTGAATQYF
>TRBD1|TRBV5-5|TRBJ1-2|-
TGTGCCAGCAGCTGGGGACAGAAGGATGGCTACACCTTC
CASSWGQKDGYTF
>-|TRBV28|TRBJ2-1|-
TGTGCCAGCAGTCTTAAGCGCCATGAGCAGTTCTTC
CASSLKRHEQFF
>-|TRBV18|TRBJ2-7|-
TGTGCCAGCTCACGGGACTCCTACTACGAGCAGTACTTC
CASSRDSYYEQYF
>TRBD1|TRBV7-9|TRBJ1-3|-
TGTGCCAGCAGCCCCCAGGGGGCCACTGGAAACACCATATATTTT
CASSPQGATGNTIYF
>TRBD2|TRBV9|TRBJ2-1|-
TGTGCCAGCAGCGTTGTTGGAGCGGGATTCCTGGACAATGAGCAGTTCTTC
CASSVVGAGFLDNEQFF
>TRBD1|TRBV7-8|TRBJ2-2|-
TGTGCCAGCAGCCTAAGGACAGGGATAACCGCGAACACCGGGGAGCTGTTTTTT
CASSLRTGITANTGELFF
>TRBD2|TRBV11-1|TRBJ2-7|-
TGTGCCAGCAGCCCGGGACTAGCGAGTGTCTACGAGCAGTACTTC
CASSPGLASVYEQYF
>-|TRBV24-1|TRBJ2-1|-
TGTGCCACCAGTGATTTGCAGGGGCGAGACTACAATGAGCAGTTCTTC
CATSDLQGRDYNEQFF
>-|TRBV2|TRBJ2-1|-
TGTGCCAGCACGGGTCGCTCCTACAATGAGCAGTTCTTC
CASTGRSYNEQFF
>TRBD1|TRBV19|TRBJ2-7|-
TGTGCCAGCCGGGACAGAACTTACGAGCAGTACTTC
CASRDRTYEQYF
>-|TRBV19|TRBJ1-5|-
TGTGCCAGTAGTGCTACACAGGGTGGCAATCAGCCCCAGCATTTT
CASSATQGGNQPQHF
>TRBD1|TRBV3-1/TRBV3-2|TRBJ1-6|-
TGTGCCAGCAGCCATTTCCGCCGGGACAGGGAGAATTCACCCCTCCACTTT
CASSHFRRDRENSPLHF
>-|TRBV21-1|TRBJ1-6|-
TGTGCCAGCAGCTTACATTCAGGTTCCGGTTCCTATAATTCACCCCTCCACTTT
CASSLHSGSGSYNSPLHF
>TRBD1|TRBV2|TRBJ2-7|-
TGTGCCAGCCTCCGGGACAGGGATAACGAGCAGTACTTC
CASLRDRDNEQYF
>-|TRBV7-2|TRBJ2-1|-
TGTGCCAGCAGCCCAACTAGGAGCTCCTACAATGAGCAGTTCTTC
CASSPTRSSYNEQFF
>TRBD1|TRBV5-1|TRBJ2-5|-
TGCGCCAGCAGCACCTGGACAGGGGAAGAGACCCAGTACTTC
CASSTWTGEETQYF
>TRBD1|TRBV5-4|TRBJ1-1|once
TGTGCCAGCAGGGCGGGACAGGGAGGAAGAATGAACACTGAAGCTTTCTTT
CASRAGQGGRMNTEAFF
>TRBD2|TRBV24-1|TRBJ2-3|-
TGTGCCACCAGTGATGTCCCGACTAGCGGCTTGGTCACAGATACGCAGTATTTT
CATSDVPTSGLVTDTQYF
>-|TRBV2|TRBJ2-7|-
TGTGCCTGCCAATTCGCAGGGGTCTACGAGCAGTACTTC
CACQFAGVYEQYF
>TRBD2|TRBV28|TRBJ2-1|-
TGTGCCAGCACCCTAGGGACTAGCGGGAGAGGGCAGTTCTTC
CASTLGTSGRGQFF
>-|TRBV6-1|TRBJ2-7|few
TGTGCCAGCAGTGAGGGAGGATTATTTTTTCGGGTTGGGCAGTACTTC
CASSEGGLFFRVGQYF
>TRBD1|TRBV19|TRBJ1-2|-
TGTGCCAGTAGTATTGGTTTCGACAGGGGAGGCTATGGCTACACCTTC
CASSIGFDRGGYGYTF
>TRBD2|TRBV6-4|TRBJ2-1|-
TGTGCCAGCAGTGCCTGGACTAGCGGGTTCTATGAGCAGTTCTTC
CASSAWTSGFYEQFF
>TRBD2|TRBV5-5|TRBJ2-7|-
TGTGCCAGCAGCTGGACTAGCGGGAACTACGAGCAGTACTTC
CASSWTSGNYEQYF
>-|TRBV28|TRBJ2-7|once
TGTGCCAGCACTGGGGGCATCTTCTACGAGCAGTACTTC
CASTGGIFYEQYF
>-|TRBV5-6|TRBJ2-7|few
TGTGCCAGCAGCACATACGGAGGGCCGGGGGAGCAGTACTTC
CASSTYGGPGEQYF
>-|TRBV14|TRBJ2-1|-
TGTGCCAGCAGCCGAGTCGGAGTACTGGGCAATGAGCAGTTCTTC
CASSRVGVLGNEQFF
>TRBD1|TRBV6-1|TRBJ2-1|-
TGTGCCAGCAGTGGACAGGGTAATGAGCAGTTCTTC
CASSGQGNEQFF
>-|TRBV27|TRBJ2-3|-
TGTGCCAGCAGTTTATCTGCGACTGCCTTGGATACGCAGTATTTT
CASSLSATALDTQYF
>TRBD1|TRBV5-1|TRBJ2-7|-
TGCGCCAGCAGCTTGCTGGACAGGGGTATAGAGGAGCAGTACTTC
CASSLLDRGIEEQYF
>TRBD1|TRBV5-6|TRBJ2-1|-
TGTGCCAGCAATCTACAAGTCGCAGGGGGCTTCAATGAGCAGTTCTTC
CASNLQVAGGFNEQFF
>-|TRBV28|TRBJ1-1|-
TGTGCCAGCAGTCCACCTAGACTGTACACTGAAGCTTTCTTT
CASSPPRLYTEAFF
>TRBD2|TRBV9|TRBJ2-1|-
TGTGCCAGCAGCGCCGGACTAGCGGGAGGTCTCAATGAGCAGTTCTTC
CASSAGLAGGLNEQFF
>-|TRBV18|TRBJ2-2|-
TGTGCCAGCTCACCAACTTACAGAGGGACCGGGGAGCTGTTTTTT
CASSPTYRGTGELFF
>-|TRBV19|TRBJ1-2|once
TGTGCCAGTAGGGTGATGGGGCAGAACTATGGCTACACCTTC
CASRVMGQNYGYTF
>-|TRBV10-3|TRBJ1-5|-
TGTGCCATCAGTGAGTCGGAGGGGAAGCCCCAGCATTTT
CAISESEGKPQHF
>TRBD2|TRBV6-5|TRBJ2-1|-
TGTGCCAGCAGTAGAGCGGGAACCTACAATGAGCAGTTCTTC
CASSRAGTYNEQFF
>-|TRBV28|TRBJ1-2|-
TGTGCCAGCAGAAAAACGGGGGGTAACTATGGCTACACCTTC
CASRKTGGNYGYTF
>-|TRBV25-1|TRBJ2-5|-
TGTGCCAGCGGCGTTGTGGGCCGGTACCAAGAGACCCAGTACTTC
CASGVVGRYQETQYF
>TRBD2|TRBV3-1/TRBV3-2|TRBJ2-1|-
TGTGCCAGCAGCCCACCGGGACTAGCGGCTTACAATGAGCAGTTCTTC
CASSPPGLAAYNEQFF
>TRBD1|TRBV19|TRBJ1-5|-
TGTGCCAGTAGCCCAGGACAGGGGGCTGGCCAGCCCCAGCATTTT
CASSPGQGAGQPQHF
>TRBD2|TRBV12-3/TRBV12-4|TRBJ2-1|-
TGTGCCAGCAGAGGACTAGACCATCGGGAGCAGTTCTTC
CASRGLDHREQFF